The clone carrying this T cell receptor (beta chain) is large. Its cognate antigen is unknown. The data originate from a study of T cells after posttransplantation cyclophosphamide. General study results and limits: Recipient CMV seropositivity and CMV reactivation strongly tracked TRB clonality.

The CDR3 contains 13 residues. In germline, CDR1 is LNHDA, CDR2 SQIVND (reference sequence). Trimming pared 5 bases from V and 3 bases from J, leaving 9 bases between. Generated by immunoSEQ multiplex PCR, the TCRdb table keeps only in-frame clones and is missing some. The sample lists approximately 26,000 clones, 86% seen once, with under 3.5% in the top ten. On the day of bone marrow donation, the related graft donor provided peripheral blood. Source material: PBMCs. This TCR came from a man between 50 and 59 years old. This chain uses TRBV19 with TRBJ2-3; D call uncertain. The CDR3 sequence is CASSSGRTDTQYF. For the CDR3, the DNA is TGTGCCAGTAGTTCCGGTCGTACAGATACGCAGTATTTT.